This T cell receptor (beta chain) stems from a study of OX40 agonist ivuxolimab in advanced cancers. Study context: At doses from 0.01 to 10 mg/kg, patients were given intravenous ivuxolimab every 2 weeks. Prior anti-PD-1, anti-PD-L1 or anti-CTLA-4 therapy did not bar entry, and approximately 40% had some. Patients were roughly 87% male with ages about 23 to 90, mean roughly 64.

The CDR3 has 15 amino acids. The germline V gene has CDR1 MDHEN and CDR2 SYDVKM. The V gene lost 6 bases and the J gene lost 2 bases, with 14 bases spanning the gap. Patients with autoimmune history or systemic immunosuppression were excluded. Clones were sequenced by immunoSEQ multiplex PCR, and TCRdb holds only the in-frame ones, with some missing. The sample holds fewer than 85,000 clones; 85% to 95% are singletons and the top ten take around 0.7%. The TCR sequence derives from an adult with an advanced solid tumor such as melanoma, head and neck, liver or kidney cancer. The chain recombines TRBV28 with TRBJ1-5; D is perhaps TRBD1 (6 bases). The specimen comprised CD4+ or CD8+ T cells sorted from blood, sampled in a trial of the OX40 agonist ivuxolimab. The CDR3 loop is CASRSSGAGNQPQHF. The CDR3 DNA sequence: TGTGCCAGCAGATCCTCAGGGGCTGGCAATCAGCCCCAGCATTTT.